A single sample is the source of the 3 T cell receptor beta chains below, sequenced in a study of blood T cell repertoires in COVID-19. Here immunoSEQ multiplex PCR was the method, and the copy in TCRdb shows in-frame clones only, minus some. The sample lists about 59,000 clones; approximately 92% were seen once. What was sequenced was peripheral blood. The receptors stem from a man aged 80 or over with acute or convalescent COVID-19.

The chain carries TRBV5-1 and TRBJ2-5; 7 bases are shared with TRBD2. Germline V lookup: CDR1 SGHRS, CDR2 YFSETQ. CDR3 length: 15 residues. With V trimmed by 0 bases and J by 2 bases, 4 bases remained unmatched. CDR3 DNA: TGCGCCAGCAGCTTGGGCGGGAGCCTACAAGAGACCCAGTACTTC. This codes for CASSLGGSLQETQYF.

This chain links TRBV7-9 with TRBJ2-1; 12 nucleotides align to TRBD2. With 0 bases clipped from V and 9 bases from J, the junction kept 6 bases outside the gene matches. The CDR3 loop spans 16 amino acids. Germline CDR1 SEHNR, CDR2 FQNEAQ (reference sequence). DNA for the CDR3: TGTGCCAGCAGCTTAGCGGCTAGCGGGGGGGCAGCTGAGCAGTTCTTC. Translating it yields CASSLAASGGAAEQFF.

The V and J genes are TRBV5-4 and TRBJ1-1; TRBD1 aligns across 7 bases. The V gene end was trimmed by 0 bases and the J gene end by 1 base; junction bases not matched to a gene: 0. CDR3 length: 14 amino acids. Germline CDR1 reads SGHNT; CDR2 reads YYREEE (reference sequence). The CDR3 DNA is TGTGCCAGCAGCTTGGACAGGGGGAACACTGAAGCTTTCTTT. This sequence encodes CASSLDRGNTEAFF.